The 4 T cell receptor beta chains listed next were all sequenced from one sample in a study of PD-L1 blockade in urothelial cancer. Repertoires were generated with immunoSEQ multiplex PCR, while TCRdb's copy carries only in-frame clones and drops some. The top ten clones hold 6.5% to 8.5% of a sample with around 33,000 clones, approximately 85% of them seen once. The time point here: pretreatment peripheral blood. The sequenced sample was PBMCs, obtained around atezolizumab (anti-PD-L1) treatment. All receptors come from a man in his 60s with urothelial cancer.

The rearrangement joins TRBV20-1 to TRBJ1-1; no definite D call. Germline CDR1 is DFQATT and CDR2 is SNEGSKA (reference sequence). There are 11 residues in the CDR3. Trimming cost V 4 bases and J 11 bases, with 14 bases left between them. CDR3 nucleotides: TGCAGTGCTACCAAGAGCTTGGTCGCTTTCTTT. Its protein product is CSATKSLVAFF.

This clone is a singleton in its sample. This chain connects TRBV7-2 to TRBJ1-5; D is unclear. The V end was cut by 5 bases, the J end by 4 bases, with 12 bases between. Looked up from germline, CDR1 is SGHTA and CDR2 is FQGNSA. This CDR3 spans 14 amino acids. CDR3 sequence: CASSNRWSNQPQHF. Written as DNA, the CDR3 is TGTGCCAGCAGCAATCGATGGAGTAATCAGCCCCAGCATTTT.

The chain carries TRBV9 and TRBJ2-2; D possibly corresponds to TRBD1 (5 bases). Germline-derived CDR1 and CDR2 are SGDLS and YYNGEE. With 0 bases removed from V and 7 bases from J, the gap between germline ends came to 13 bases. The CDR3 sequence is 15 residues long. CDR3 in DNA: TGTGCCAGCAGCGTAGGGGCAGGGTGGAGCGGGGAGCTGTTTTTT. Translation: CASSVGAGWSGELFF.

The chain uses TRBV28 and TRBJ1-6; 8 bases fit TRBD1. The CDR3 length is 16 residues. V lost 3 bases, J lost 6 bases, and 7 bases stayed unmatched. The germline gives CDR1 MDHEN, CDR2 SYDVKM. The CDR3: CASSLGGQALNSPLHF. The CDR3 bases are TGTGCCAGCAGTTTGGGGGGACAGGCACTTAATTCACCCCTCCACTTT.